This T cell receptor (beta chain) is drawn from a study of blood T cells in healthy people across ages (dated by TCRdb to about 2015). For the study in its entirety: In model experiments, template switching captured about one uniquely barcoded TCR beta cDNA molecule for every two T cells. Using deep sequencing normalized with unique cDNA molecular identifiers, the study measured how TCR beta repertoire diversity changes with age. The donors were split into four age groups: young (average around 15 years), middle-aged (39), aged (about 56) and long-lived (about 74). To avoid experimental bias, donors of different ages were spread randomly across the sequencing lanes. For two donors (one aged 18 to 29 and one aged 80 or older), the study analyzed two additional independent replicas of 1 million unique cDNA reads from the same blood draw.

The V and J ends are trimmed by 3 bases and 7 bases, leaving 11 bases between them. The CDR3, cysteine through phenylalanine, is 13 amino acids long. The only DNA kept is the CDR3, 39 bases in frame from the first base. Per the germline V gene, SGDLS is the CDR1 and YYNGEE is the CDR2. Libraries were constructed by 5' RACE. These reads were obtained on an Illumina HiSeq 2500. A second roughly 6 to 12 cycle PCR used a sample-barcoded 5' primer and a J-beta primer mix. A template-switch 5' adaptor carrying 12 random nucleotides introduced a unique molecular identifier onto each TCR beta cDNA molecule. Each sample yielded at least 2.5 million CDR3-containing paired-end reads. First-strand cDNA was synthesized from all RNA with the Mint cDNA synthesis kit, primed by a TRBC-specific oligonucleotide. Following uracil-DNA glycosylase treatment, a first 18-cycle PCR with universal primers M1SS and BC2_uni_R was performed on all cDNA. From the authors' description of their analysis: Each sample was normalized by randomly selecting 1 million high-quality reads, each carrying a distinct molecular identifier. Reads with shared molecular identifiers were discarded instead of being binned into consensus sequences. MiTCR, run with a Q25 quality threshold and the strictest error-elimination algorithm, handled CDR3 identification, clonotype clustering and error correction. Lower-bound total TCR beta diversity was estimated with a nonparametric unseen species model using Euler transformation. TCRdb itself trimmed the public reads at Q25 with fastp, ran MiXCR and retained productive beta chains. Entries are consolidated by CDR3 protein sequence, retaining the most common genes and DNA. TCRdb, not the authors, supplied the V and J calls. This sample comprises around 1.5 million distinct CDR3 sequences, approximately 32% of them detected only once. Roughly 12% of the sample is in the top ten clones.

What the research found in general, with its limitations: Estimates of total diversity based on one million sequenced T cells were considered lower bounds and underestimates. Observed TCR beta diversity per million T cells fell roughly linearly with age, and a significant reduction was already apparent by age approximately 41. Because profiling used bulk unsorted PBMCs, naive and antigen-experienced compartments could not be compared conclusively. There was a strong correlation between observed TCR beta diversity and the percentage of naive T cells measured by flow cytometry. Donor CMV infection status was unknown, potentially confounding age-related changes in expanded clonotypes. Compared with the aged group, the long-lived group had more naive CD4+ T cells, fewer expanded clones and increased TCR diversity, a pattern suggesting age selection.

Donors were 39 systemically healthy Caucasian individuals from Russia aged 6 to 90 years. Each donor gave 8.5 to 10 milliliters of peripheral blood, collected into EDTA-treated Vacutainer tubes. Ficoll-Paque density-gradient centrifugation was used to isolate PBMCs, with at least 7 million obtained per sample. Total RNA, at least 6 micrograms per sample, was extracted from PBMCs with Trizol reagent. Naive CD45RAhigh/CD27high T cell percentages were measured by flow cytometry on a PBMC aliquot from every donor. This clonotype has just one count. This receptor's antigen is unknown. Base quality data are lacking; no much larger clone is found one base away. One read is thin evidence.

Source material: blood. This chain joins TRBV9 to TRBJ2-1, and the D gene may be TRBD2, 6 bases matching. The sequence was collected from a woman aged 25-40 years in good health. Here is the DNA: TGTGCCAGCAGCGCCTGGGGGGAGAATGAGCAGTTCTTC. This yields the protein CASSAWGENEQFF.